This entry is about one TCR beta chain. The antigen is undetermined. The PCR contained 60 Vbeta and 13 Jbeta primers. Study processing details: A later analysis counted about 80 million unique TCR beta chains, 9.5 million to 13 million shared. Some clones are missing from TCRdb's copy, which holds only in-frame ones; the method was immunoSEQ multiplex PCR. Clone size and the V and J calls come from that table; the DNA yielded D and trimming. The data contain about 140,000 clones, approximately 80% of them singletons. This entry is derived from a study of cytomegalovirus exposure and HLA in healthy donors. Points from the study as a whole: Segments of the TCR beta V type were, in most cases, productive about 87% or about 30% of the time in an earlier analysis. A missense DCLRE1C variant was associated with V- and J-gene trimming of TCR beta chains in a later analysis, and an independent cohort replicated the association.

The CDR3 runs 14 residues. Deletions cut 5 bases from V and 3 bases from J, with 13 bases between. The sample was PBMCs. The chain has TRBV23-1 and TRBJ1-1; no firm D call. TRBV23-1 is recorded as an ORF, its role being uncertain. This receptor was identified in a man between 18 and 29 years old in good health and CMV-seronegative. CDR3 DNA sequence: TGCGCCAGCAGTAGGCCGGTCGGGTACACTGAAGCTTTCTTT. As protein: CASSRPVGYTEAFF.